The 24 T cell receptor beta chains below were found in one sample sequenced in a study of T-cell memory formation after mild COVID-19. TCRdb reanalysed the 5' RACE reads using MiXCR and keeps one entry per CDR3 protein. This table holds 540,000 or so distinct CDR3 sequences, approximately 20% found once. The sequenced material came from PBMCs or a T cell subset sorted from them (not recorded which). The receptors here all came from an adult woman who had mild COVID-19 (a few samples of this study predate the infection). Cell type and time point are not known.

This clonotype has a handful of counts. V gene TRBV29-1 combines with J gene TRBJ2-1, with D perhaps given as TRBD1 or TRBD2 (5 bases each). Germline V gene lookup returns CDR1 SQVTM and CDR2 ANQGSEA. The CDR3 sequence is 14 residues long. Trimming removed 7 bases from V and 6 bases from J, with 19 bases in between. The CDR3 nucleotides are TGCAGCGCCAACCTGGGGACCCAAAGCAATGAGCAGTTCTTC. As protein: CSANLGTQSNEQFF.

The CDR3 DNA reads TGCGCCAGCAACGGAGGGGGCGGTGGGGCCAACGTCCTGACTTTC. It is translated as CASNGGGGGANVLTF. The chain carries TRBV5-1 and TRBJ2-6; D possibly corresponds to TRBD1 (7 bases). Per the germline V gene, CDR1 is SGHRS and CDR2 is YFSETQ. The ends were cut back, 6 bases at V and 3 bases at J, with 13 bases in the middle. CDR3 size: 15 residues. The entire variable domain, with the rest obtained from reference TRBV5-1 and TRBJ2-6, is as follows: KAGVTQTPRYLIKTRGQQVTLSCSPISGHRSVSWYQQTPGQGLQFLFEYFSETQRNKGNFPGRFSGRQFSNSRSEMNVSTLELGDSALYLCASNGGGGGANVLTFGAGSRLTVL.

The rearrangement joins TRBV5-1 to TRBJ1-2; no firm D call. The CDR3 has 13 amino acids. The germline V and J ends were trimmed by 4 bases and 4 bases, with 11 bases remaining between them. Germline V lookup: CDR1 SGHRS, CDR2 YFSETQ. CDR3 in DNA: TGCGCCAGCAGCCCGGACGGTACCTATGGCTACACCTTC. It translates to CASSPDGTYGYTF.

This clonotype was seen a few times. The rearrangement joins TRBV9 to TRBJ2-2; TRBD2 aligns across 8 bases. With V trimmed by 2 bases and J by 2 bases, 2 bases remained unmatched. The CDR3 runs to 15 residues. Germline loops: CDR1 SGDLS, CDR2 YYNGEE. The CDR3 bases are TGTGCCAGCAGCGTTAGCGGGACTAACACCGGGGAGCTGTTTTTT. Protein product: CASSVSGTNTGELFF.

The rearrangement joins TRBV6-5 to TRBJ1-1; D is perhaps TRBD1 (5 bases). Germline V gene data show CDR1 as MNHEY and CDR2 as SVGAGI. V lost 5 bases to trimming and J lost 3 bases, with 22 bases between them. The CDR3 is made up of 17 amino acids. CDR3 protein: CASSQSNRQYWDTEAFF. The CDR3 DNA follows: TGTGCCAGCAGTCAATCAAATCGACAGTATTGGGACACTGAAGCTTTCTTT.

This clonotype was seen a handful of times. The V and J genes are TRBV12-3 or TRBV12-4 and TRBJ2-7; 7 bases are a match to TRBD2. V shed 6 bases and J 6 bases; nucleotides not matched to a gene: 8. This CDR3 is built from 13 residues. CDR3 sequence reads: CASRGGSAAEQYF. In DNA, the CDR3 is TGTGCCAGCAGGGGGGGGAGTGCAGCCGAGCAGTACTTC.

This clonotype was recorded a few times. The gene calls are TRBV18 and TRBJ2-7; tentative D call: TRBD1 (7 bases). The germline V gene encodes CDR1 KGHSH and CDR2 LQKENI. The CDR3 runs to 14 residues. Trimming pared 4 bases from V and 5 bases from J, leaving 15 bases between. This CDR3 reads CASSLQGGFHEQYF. The CDR3, as DNA: TGTGCCAGCTCACTTCAGGGGGGTTTCCACGAGCAGTACTTC.

This clonotype was observed a handful of times. The genes are TRBV5-1 and TRBJ1-1, with 10 bases fitting TRBD1. Germline values: CDR1 SGHRS, CDR2 YFSETQ. The CDR3 loop spans 15 amino acids. V gave up 4 bases and J gave up 4 bases; unmatched junction bases: 7. The CDR3 loop is CASSEGQGRGTEAFF. In DNA form, the CDR3 reads TGCGCCAGCAGCGAGGGACAGGGGCGGGGCACTGAAGCTTTCTTT.

The chain couples TRBV7-8 to TRBJ2-5, with 7 positions matching TRBD1. CDR1 is SGHVS, CDR2 FQNEAQ, per germline. V dropped 5 bases and J dropped 4; count of bases not matched to a gene: 13. The CDR3 runs 16 residues. DNA of the CDR3: TGTGCCAGCAGCCCGCCCGGACAGGTCATAGGAGAGACCCAGTACTTC. Its translation is CASSPPGQVIGETQYF.

The chain joins TRBV7-2 to TRBJ1-2; D may be TRBD1 (5 bases). Germline assignment: CDR1 SGHTA and CDR2 FQGNSA. V was pared by 1 base and J by 4 bases, with 13 bases between. The CDR3 spans 15 residues. CDR3 coding DNA: TGTGCCAGCAGCTTAGGTGCAGGGTTCTTCTATGGCTACACCTTC. Translating gives CASSLGAGFFYGYTF.

This clonotype was seen only a few times. The chain carries TRBV30 and TRBJ2-7; D is perhaps TRBD1 (6 bases). V lost 6 bases and J lost 6, with 12 bases in between. CDR3 length: 11 residues. Germline V gene sequence: CDR1 GTSNPN, CDR2 SVGIG (reference sequence). Here the CDR3 reads CACGRGVEQYF. DNA of the CDR3: TGTGCCTGCGGCAGGGGTGTCGAGCAGTACTTC.

The V gene is TRBV12-3 or TRBV12-4, the J gene TRBJ2-7; 7 bases map to TRBD1. The V and J ends lost 1 base and 7 bases, in that order; junction bases with no gene match: 4. The CDR3 has 13 amino acids. The CDR3 DNA is TGTGCCAGCAGTTTAGAGGGGGCTTTAGAGCAGTACTTC. Encoded protein: CASSLEGALEQYF.

The sample holds one count of this clonotype. Being one base from a much bigger clone, this may be a read error. The chain couples TRBV10-3 to TRBJ2-5; 10 positions agree with TRBD1. Unmatched junction bases numbered 1, after V lost 5 bases and J lost 4 bases. The CDR3 sequence is 13 residues long. In germline, CDR1 is ENHRY, CDR2 SYGVKD. CDR3 amino acids: CAISWTGGETQYF. CDR3 DNA sequence: TGTGCCATCAGTTGGACAGGGGGAGAGACCCAGTACTTC.

This clonotype was found a few times. The chain employs TRBV5-1 and TRBJ2-7, with D unresolved. The germline V and J ends were trimmed by 7 bases and 3 bases, with 11 bases remaining between them. Germline CDR1 and CDR2: SGHRS and YFSETQ. This CDR3 comprises 12 residues. CDR3 in amino acids: CASSASLYEQYF. As DNA, the CDR3 is TGCGCCAGCTCGGCCTCCCTCTACGAGCAGTACTTC.

This sequence joins TRBV12-3 or TRBV12-4 and TRBJ2-2; TRBD1 aligns across 9 bases. This CDR3 has 15 residues. The J segment lost 5 bases and the V segment lost 8 bases, leaving 9 bases of the junction unmatched. CDR3 amino acids: CASGTGSGLTGELFF. The DNA for the CDR3 is TGTGCCAGCGGGACAGGGAGTGGTTTAACCGGGGAGCTGTTTTTT.

There are a few counts of this clonotype. The V gene is TRBV4-3, the J gene TRBJ2-1; D may be TRBD1 (5 bases). The V gene's germline CDR1 is LGHNA and CDR2 YSLEER. Trimming cost V 0 bases and J 4 bases, with 16 bases left between them. This CDR3 has 17 residues. This CDR3 reads CASSQDVGLSGYNEQFF. The CDR3 nucleotides are TGCGCCAGCAGCCAAGACGTGGGGCTCTCGGGTTACAATGAGCAGTTCTTC.

This clonotype was counted many times. The rearrangement uses TRBV7-9 and TRBJ2-7; no firm D call. Trimming pared 5 bases from V and 3 bases from J, leaving 11 bases between. Germline V lookup: CDR1 SEHNR, CDR2 FQNEAQ (reference sequence). The length of the CDR3 is 13 residues. The chain's CDR3 is CASSTGVYYEQYF. The CDR3 DNA sequence: TGTGCCAGCAGCACGGGTGTCTACTACGAGCAGTACTTC.

The table lists this clonotype with a few counts. The J gene is TRBJ2-1, the V gene TRBV4-3, with 11 bases lining up with TRBD2. Looked up from germline, CDR1 is LGHNA and CDR2 is YSLEER. The CDR3 is made up of 15 amino acids. Losses at the gene ends were 3 bases for V and 3 bases for J; bases not matched to a gene: 1. For the CDR3, the DNA is TGCGCCAGCAGCCAGACTAGCGGGGTCTACAATGAGCAGTTCTTC. Residues: CASSQTSGVYNEQFF.

This clonotype has only one observation. The chain carries TRBV30 and TRBJ2-2; 7 bases map to TRBD2. Germline CDR1 reads GTSNPN; CDR2 reads SVGIG (reference sequence). The CDR3 totals 12 residues. Trimming at V came to 8 bases and at J to 5 bases, leaving 5 bases not matched to a gene. The CDR3 DNA reads as TGTGCCGGAGGGCGGGAGACCGGGGAGCTGTTTTTT. Amino acid sequence: CAGGRETGELFF.

This clonotype has more than one count but fewer than ten. V usage is TRBV28 and J usage is TRBJ2-7; weak D call: TRBD1 (5 bases). Germline assignment: CDR1 MDHEN and CDR2 SYDVKM. V gave up 2 bases and J gave up 7 bases, with 18 bases separating them. The CDR3 is made up of 15 amino acids. The CDR3 nucleotides read TGTGCCAGCAGTTTAACAGGCCAGGGCAGAGAAGAGCAGTACTTC. Its translation: CASSLTGQGREEQYF.

This chain uses TRBV6-2 or TRBV6-3 with TRBJ2-3; D unresolved. Germline CDR1 is MNHEY and CDR2 is SVGEGT. The CDR3 loop spans 13 amino acids. The V gene lost 0 bases and the J gene lost 4 bases, with 5 bases spanning the gap. CDR3 DNA sequence: TGTGCCAGCAGTTACTCGAGGCCAGATACGCAGTATTTT. It yields the protein CASSYSRPDTQYF.

The chain is built from TRBV27 and TRBJ2-7; the match to TRBD1 covers 10 bases. V was pared by 6 bases and J by 4 bases, with 6 bases of the junction left unmatched. In germline, CDR1 is MNHEY, CDR2 SMNVEV (reference sequence). The CDR3 totals 14 residues. As DNA, the CDR3 is TGTGCCAGCAGGGTGACAGGGGGCTGGTACGAGCAGTACTTC. Translated, it gives CASRVTGGWYEQYF.

This rearrangement joins TRBV24-1 to TRBJ2-1; a possible D gene is TRBD2 (8 bases). In germline, CDR1 is KGHDR, CDR2 SFDVKD. The CDR3 is 16 amino acids. V was cut by 4 bases and J by 7 bases, with 19 bases left in between. The CDR3 coding sequence is TGTGCCACCAGTGACATACTAGCGGCAGGGGGTAATGAGCAGTTCTTC. It codes for CATSDILAAGGNEQFF.

CDR3 coding DNA: TGTGCCAGTAGACCGGACAGGGTGTATCGGAACACTGAAGCTTTCTTT. Translated, it gives CASRPDRVYRNTEAFF. The rearrangement links TRBV19 to TRBJ1-1; 8 bases align to TRBD1. CDR3 length: 16 residues. V gave up 6 bases and J gave up 1 base; unmatched junction bases: 10. Germline values: CDR1 LNHDA, CDR2 SQIVND (reference sequence).